These 21 T cell receptor beta chains were all obtained from the same sample, sequenced in a study of cytomegalovirus exposure and HLA in healthy donors. Use of 60 Vbeta and 13 Jbeta primers characterized the PCR. Measured with immunoSEQ multiplex PCR; TCRdb has only the in-frame clones, and not every one. Here the sample spans approximately 120,000 clones, about 74% being singletons. Specimen: PBMCs. The origin of the receptors is a woman aged 45-59 years in good health and CMV-seropositive.

The rearrangement joins TRBV4-1 to TRBJ2-1, with D tentatively TRBD1 (6 bases). The CDR3 sequence is 16 residues long. The germline gives CDR1 MGHRA, CDR2 YSYEKL. The V and J ends lost 0 bases and 6 bases respectively, with 15 bases between them. CDR3 in amino acids: CASSQDPGVPSNEQFF. Written as DNA, the CDR3 is TGCGCCAGCAGCCAAGATCCAGGGGTTCCGAGCAATGAGCAGTTCTTC.

J is TRBJ2-1 and V is TRBV29-1; 12 bases match TRBD2. This CDR3 is built from 13 residues. With V trimmed by 6 bases and J by 7 bases, 4 bases remained unmatched. Per the germline V gene, CDR1 is SQVTM and CDR2 is ANQGSEA. CDR3 DNA sequence: TGCAGCGTACCCGGACTAGCGGGGAATGAGCAGTTCTTC. Translated, it gives CSVPGLAGNEQFF.

The chain carries TRBV5-1 and TRBJ2-5; TRBD1 matches 7 bases. This CDR3 is 14 amino acids long. V shed 2 bases, J shed 5 bases, and the junction held 6 bases outside the gene matches. Germline CDR1 SGHRS, CDR2 YFSETQ. CDR3 bases: TGCGCCAGCAGCTTTACAGGGGCTGAGGAGACCCAGTACTTC. This codes for CASSFTGAEETQYF.

This clone was recorded a few times. This chain links TRBV29-1 with TRBJ2-1, with D perhaps matching TRBD1 (5 bases). The V and J ends lost 5 bases and 4 bases respectively, with 12 bases between them. CDR1 and CDR2 (germline): SQVTM, ANQGSEA. The CDR3 runs 13 residues. The CDR3 region has the DNA TGCAGCGTTATCACTAAGGGGTACAATGAGCAGTTCTTC. Its translation is CSVITKGYNEQFF.

The CDR3 here is CASSPRRDYEQYF. CDR3 coding DNA: TGTGCCAGCAGTCCCAGGCGGGACTACGAGCAGTACTTC. V and J are TRBV4-2 and TRBJ2-7; possibly TRBD2 for D (6 bases). The germline V gene has CDR1 LGHNA and CDR2 YNFKEQ. Trimming shortened V by 6 bases and J by 3 bases, and 12 bases separated the two germline ends. This CDR3 is built from 13 residues.

This clone came up once. The V and J genes are TRBV18 and TRBJ1-5, with a tentative D call TRBD1 (6 bases). This CDR3 contains 15 residues. From germline, CDR1 is KGHSH and CDR2 LQKENI. V was cut by 8 bases and J by 0 bases, with 14 bases left in between. CDR3 in DNA: TGTGCCAGCCGAAGGGGGATTGATAGCAATCAGCCCCAGCATTTT. Translation gives CASRRGIDSNQPQHF.

The J gene is TRBJ2-1, the V gene TRBV4-1, with TRBD2 identical over 8 bases. Per the germline V gene, CDR1 is MGHRA and CDR2 is YSYEKL. Trimming cost V 4 bases and J 8 bases; bases outside gene matches: 7. This CDR3 contains 14 residues. The CDR3 region is CASSPMRGAYEQFF. The CDR3 DNA reads as TGCGCCAGCAGCCCTATGCGGGGGGCTTATGAGCAGTTCTTC.

The chain has TRBV19 and TRBJ2-6; D is undetermined. Germline-derived CDR1 and CDR2 are LNHDA and SQIVND (reference sequence). This CDR3 spans 13 amino acids. Trimming took 9 bases from V and 0 from J, leaving 6 bases between them. Here the CDR3 reads CASRVSGANVLTF. CDR3 in DNA: TGTGCCAGCCGAGTCTCTGGGGCCAACGTCCTGACTTTC.

The genes are TRBV7-9 and TRBJ1-6; no clear D. The germline V and J ends were trimmed by 5 bases and 5 bases, with 13 bases remaining between them. From germline, CDR1 is SEHNR and CDR2 FQNEAQ (reference sequence). This CDR3 is 15 amino acids long. CDR3: CASSKPGLDNSPLHF. The DNA of the CDR3 is TGTGCCAGCAGCAAACCAGGATTGGATAATTCACCCCTCCACTTT.

The chain recombines TRBV10-3 with TRBJ1-3; 7 bases line up with TRBD1. This CDR3 comprises 13 residues. Unmatched junction bases numbered 3, after V lost 6 bases and J lost 4 bases. Germline CDR1 ENHRY, CDR2 SYGVKD. The CDR3 protein is CAIRNRGGNTIYF. Here the CDR3 DNA reads TGTGCCATCAGGAACAGGGGCGGAAACACCATATATTTT.

The chain links TRBV6-1 to TRBJ2-7; a possible D gene is TRBD1 (6 bases). Trimming left V 4 bases short and J 6 bases short, with 19 bases between. The CDR3 is made up of 15 amino acids. The germline gives CDR1 MNHNS, CDR2 SASEGT. CDR3: CASSGMTGGKGEQYF. CDR3 nucleotide sequence: TGTGCCAGCAGTGGGATGACAGGAGGTAAAGGCGAGCAGTACTTC.

The chain employs TRBV7-2 and TRBJ1-1; D is uncertain. The V end was cut by 5 bases, the J end by 1 base, with 17 bases between. Germline V gene sequence: CDR1 SGHTA, CDR2 FQGNSA. The CDR3 covers 16 residues. The DNA for the CDR3 is TGTGCCAGCAGCACCCCGACCACGACGGGGAACACTGAAGCTTTCTTT. This sequence encodes CASSTPTTTGNTEAFF.

This clone was detected a few times. This rearrangement joins TRBV2 to TRBJ2-2; no clear D gene. The CDR3 has 12 residues. V shed 6 bases and J shed 5 bases, with 7 bases lying between them. The germline gives CDR1 SNHLY, CDR2 FYNNEI. The CDR3 loop reads CASRPGTGELFF. The CDR3 DNA follows: TGTGCCAGCAGACCCGGGACCGGGGAGCTGTTTTTT.

V is TRBV5-8 and J is TRBJ2-5; the D gene is possibly TRBD2 (6 bases). V lost 4 bases to trimming and J lost 4 bases, with 11 bases between them. CDR1 is SGHTS, CDR2 YDEGEE, per germline. CDR3 size: 13 residues. CDR3 coding DNA: TGTGCCAGCAGCCCCGGGAGTGGAGAGACCCAGTACTTC. Residues: CASSPGSGETQYF. The variable domain in full, with the rest retrieved from reference TRBV5-8 and TRBJ2-5, is EAGVTQSPTHLIKTRGQQATLRCSPISGHTSVYWYQQALGLGLQFLLWYDEGEERNRGNFPPRFSGRQFPNYSSELNVNALELEDSALYLCASSPGSGETQYFGPGTRLLVL.

This clone was observed a handful of times. This chain joins TRBV4-1 and TRBJ1-5; 7 nucleotides align to TRBD1. The CDR3 sequence is 18 residues long. Germline V gene sequence: CDR1 MGHRA, CDR2 YSYEKL. V shed 2 bases and J 2 bases; nucleotides not matched to a gene: 12. In DNA, the CDR3 is TGCGCCAGCAGCCAACTATCCGGGGGACAGTGGGGCAATCAGCCCCAGCATTTT. It yields the protein CASSQLSGGQWGNQPQHF.

In nucleotides, the CDR3 is TGTGCCAGCAGCTTCGGGGGACGGCAGGTTGCTGGCTACACCTTC. Protein product: CASSFGGRQVAGYTF. The chain recombines TRBV7-8 with TRBJ1-2; TRBD1 is a possible D gene (5 bases). The CDR3 spans 15 residues. Trimming took 3 bases from V and 7 from J, leaving 18 bases between them. Germline assignment: CDR1 SGHVS and CDR2 FQNEAQ.

This chain joins TRBV9 and TRBJ2-3; no definite D call. Germline V lookup: CDR1 SGDLS, CDR2 YYNGEE. V was clipped by 0 bases and J by 6 bases, with 17 bases between them. CDR3 length: 16 amino acids. DNA for the CDR3: TGTGCCAGCAGCGTAGTCGGAGACCCTGGCTCGGATACGCAGTATTTT. Its translation: CASSVVGDPGSDTQYF.

The V call is TRBV19, the J call TRBJ2-7, with 9 nucleotides matching TRBD1. V gave up 8 bases and J gave up 1 base; unmatched junction bases: 6. CDR3 length: 14 residues. Germline V gene lookup returns CDR1 LNHDA and CDR2 SQIVND (reference sequence). The CDR3 DNA follows: TGTGCCAGTGGGGACAGGGCGAGGTCCTACGAGCAGTACTTC. Its translation is CASGDRARSYEQYF.

The J gene is TRBJ1-3, the V gene TRBV10-3; 7 positions match TRBD1. Per germline, CDR1 ENHRY and CDR2 SYGVKD. This CDR3 has 15 amino acids. The V and J ends lost 3 bases and 3 bases, in that order; junction bases with no gene match: 5. The CDR3 reads CAISDFDRVGNTIYF. The DNA of the CDR3 is TGTGCCATCAGTGACTTTGACAGGGTTGGAAACACCATATATTTT.

The chain couples TRBV7-9 to TRBJ1-5; TRBD1 is a possible D gene (6 bases). The CDR3 runs 15 residues. V was cut by 5 bases and J by 5 bases, with 16 bases left in between. Germline values: CDR1 SEHNR, CDR2 FQNEAQ (reference sequence). The CDR3 loop is CASSHAQGTDQPQHF. DNA of the CDR3: TGTGCCAGCAGCCATGCACAGGGAACCGATCAGCCCCAGCATTTT.

This chain links TRBV7-8 with TRBJ1-1; no definite D call. The V gene's germline CDR1 is SGHVS and CDR2 FQNEAQ. The V and J ends lost 1 base and 11 bases respectively, with 14 bases between them. This CDR3 spans 13 amino acids. CDR3 region: CASSLGRSITAFF. DNA of the CDR3: TGTGCCAGCAGCTTAGGTCGCTCAATCACTGCTTTCTTT.